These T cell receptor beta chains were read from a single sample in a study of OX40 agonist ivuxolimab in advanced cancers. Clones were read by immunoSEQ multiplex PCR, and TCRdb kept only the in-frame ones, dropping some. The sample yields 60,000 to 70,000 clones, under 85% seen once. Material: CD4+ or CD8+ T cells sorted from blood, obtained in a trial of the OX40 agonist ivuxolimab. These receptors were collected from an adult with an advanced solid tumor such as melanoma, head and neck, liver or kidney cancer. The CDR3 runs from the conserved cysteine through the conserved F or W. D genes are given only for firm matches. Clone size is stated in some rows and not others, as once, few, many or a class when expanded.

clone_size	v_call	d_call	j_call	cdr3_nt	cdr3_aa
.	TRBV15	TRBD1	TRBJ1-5	TGTGCCACCAGCAGAGATAACAGGGGAGGAACTCAGCCCCAGCATTTT	CATSRDNRGGTQPQHF
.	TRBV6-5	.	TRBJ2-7	TGTGCCAGCAGTTACACAACTCCCCGGACCTCCTACGAGCAGTACTTC	CASSYTTPRTSYEQYF
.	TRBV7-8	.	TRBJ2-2	TGTGCCAGCAGCTTTCGGGCGGCGAACACCGGGGAGCTGTTTTTT	CASSFRAANTGELFF
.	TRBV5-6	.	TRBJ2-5	TGTGCCAGCAGCGGAGCGGTAGGGGAGACCCAGTACTTC	CASSGAVGETQYF
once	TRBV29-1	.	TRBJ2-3	TGCAGCGTTCACAGCGGGCGCAGCAGAGATACGCAGTATTTT	CSVHSGRSRDTQYF
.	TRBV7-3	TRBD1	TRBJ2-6	TGTGCCAGCAGCTTATATCAGGGGGTGGAGTCTGGGGCCAACGTCCTGACTTTC	CASSLYQGVESGANVLTF
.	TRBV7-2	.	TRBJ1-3	TGTGCCAGCAGCTTAGGTGGAGGAGCAGGCATTTCCTCTGGAAACACCATATATTTT	CASSLGGGAGISSGNTIYF
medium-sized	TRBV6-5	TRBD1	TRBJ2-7	TGTGCCAGCAGTTACTTACAGGGGGTAAGCGAGCAGTACTTC	CASSYLQGVSEQYF
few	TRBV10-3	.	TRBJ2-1	TGTGCCATCAGTGAGTCCCTCGACCGGGACAATGAGCAGTTCTTC	CAISESLDRDNEQFF
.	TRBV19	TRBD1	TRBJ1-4	TGTGCCAGTAGTCAACAGGGGGCTGGTAATGAAAAACTGTTTTTT	CASSQQGAGNEKLFF
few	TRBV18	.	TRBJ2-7	TGTGCCAGCTCACCCAACCAGGGCTACGAGCAGTACTTC	CASSPNQGYEQYF
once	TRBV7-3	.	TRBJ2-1	TGTGCCAGCAGCGACCCCGGGTTCAGTGAGCAGTTCTTC	CASSDPGFSEQFF
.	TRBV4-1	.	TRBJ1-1	TGCGCCAGCAGCCAGGGGGGAGGCAGTCGGAACACTGAAGCTTTCTTT	CASSQGGGSRNTEAFF
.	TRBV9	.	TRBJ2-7	TGTGCCAGCAGTAGCCAACCTTCCTACGAGCAGTACTTC	CASSSQPSYEQYF
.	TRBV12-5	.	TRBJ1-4	TGTGCTAGTGGTGGGGGGAGGGCTGCAACTAATGAAAAACTGTTTTTT	CASGGGRAATNEKLFF
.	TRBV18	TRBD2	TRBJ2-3	TGTGCCAGCTCACCGGGACTAGCGGGGGACAACACAGATACGCAGTATTTT	CASSPGLAGDNTDTQYF
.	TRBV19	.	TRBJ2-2	TGTGCCAGTAACCCCCGCATGCCGCGCAACACCGGGGAGCTGTTTTTT	CASNPRMPRNTGELFF
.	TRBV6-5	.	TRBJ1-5	TGTGCCAGCAGTTACGGAGGGAATCAGCCCCAGCATTTT	CASSYGGNQPQHF
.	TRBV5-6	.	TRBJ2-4	TGTGCCAGCAGTTATCGGTCAGGGGTCAACATTCAGTACTTC	CASSYRSGVNIQYF
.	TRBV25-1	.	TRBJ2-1	TGTGCCAGCAGGAACACCGAAGGGAGTCCCTACAATGAGCAGTTCTTC	CASRNTEGSPYNEQFF
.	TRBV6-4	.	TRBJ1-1	TGTGCCAGCAGTGAATCAGGGCGCACTGAAGCTTTCTTT	CASSESGRTEAFF
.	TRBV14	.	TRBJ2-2	TGTGCCAGCAGCCAAGATAGAGGAGGGTCCGGGGAGCTGTTTTTT	CASSQDRGGSGELFF
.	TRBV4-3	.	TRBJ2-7	TGCGCCAGCAGCCAAGTCCTAGCGCCCTACGAGCAGTACTTC	CASSQVLAPYEQYF
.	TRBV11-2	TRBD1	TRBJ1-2	TGTGCCAGCACCAATACAGGGGGCGTCTATGGCTACACCTTC	CASTNTGGVYGYTF
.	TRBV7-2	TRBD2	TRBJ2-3	TGTGCCAGCAGCCCATCCGGCGGCGCGGGAGGGACGCAGTATTTT	CASSPSGGAGGTQYF
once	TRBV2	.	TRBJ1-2	TGTGCCAGTACATCAGGGACCAGGGGACTGAACTATGGCTACACCTTC	CASTSGTRGLNYGYTF
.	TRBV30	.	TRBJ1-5	TGTGCCTGGAGTTCCGGGAATCAGCCCCAGCATTTT	CAWSSGNQPQHF
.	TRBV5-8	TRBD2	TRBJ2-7	TGTGCCAGCAGCTCGGACGGGACTAGCTCCTACGAGCAGTACTTC	CASSSDGTSSYEQYF
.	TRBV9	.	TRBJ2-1	TGTGCCAGCAGCGCCGGATACAATGAGCAGTTCTTC	CASSAGYNEQFF
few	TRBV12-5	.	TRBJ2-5	TGTGCTAGTGGTTCGACACCCCAAGAGACCCAGTACTTC	CASGSTPQETQYF
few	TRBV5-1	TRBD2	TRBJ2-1	TGCGCCAGGGGGACTAGCGCATATCCCAATGAGCAGTTCTTC	CARGTSAYPNEQFF
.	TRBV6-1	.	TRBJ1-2	TGTGCCAGCAGTGAAACTAGTATTAACTATGGCTACACCTTC	CASSETSINYGYTF
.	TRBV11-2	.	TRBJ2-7	TGTGCCAGCAGCCGTGTGTCGGGATCATCCTACGAGCAGTACTTC	CASSRVSGSSYEQYF
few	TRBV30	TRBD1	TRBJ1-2	TGTGCTCGGACAGGGGAGTATGGCTACACCTTC	CARTGEYGYTF
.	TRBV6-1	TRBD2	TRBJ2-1	TGTGCCAGCAGTGAAGGGGGGAGGGCCTACAATGAGCAGTTCTTC	CASSEGGRAYNEQFF
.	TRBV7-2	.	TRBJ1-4	TGTGCCAGCAGCTTAGCATCAGGTGAAGCGAAAAAACTGTTTTTT	CASSLASGEAKKLFF
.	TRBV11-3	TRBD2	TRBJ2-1	TGTGCCAGCAGGCTAGCGGCTACCTACAATGAGCAGTTCTTC	CASRLAATYNEQFF
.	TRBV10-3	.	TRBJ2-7	TGTGCCATCACGACCCAGGGAGGACCCTACGAGCAGTACTTC	CAITTQGGPYEQYF
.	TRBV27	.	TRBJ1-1	TGTGCCAGCAGTTCTTTCGTGGGAACGGAAGCTTTCTTT	CASSSFVGTEAFF